This TCR beta chain stems from a study of cytomegalovirus exposure and HLA in healthy donors. General study findings and limits: Later on, a genetic analysis was performed. It linked a missense variant in DCLRE1C with V- and J-gene trimming of TCR beta. Cytomegalovirus-associated TCR beta chains were listed, numbering 164. With high specificity and sensitivity, the classifier reportedly diagnosed cytomegalovirus status.

This clone was detected only a few times. Its antigen is undetermined. Primers included in the PCR were 60 Vbeta and 13 Jbeta primers. The data were produced by immunoSEQ multiplex PCR, yet TCRdb's version contains in-frame clones alone and is incomplete. The sample lists 210,000 or so clones; roughly four fifths were seen once. This CDR3 comprises 13 residues. Deletions cut 8 bases from V and 2 bases from J, with 11 bases between. Germline V gene sequence: CDR1 MDHEN, CDR2 SYDVKM. The sequence was collected from a woman aged 45-59 years in good health and CMV-seropositive. Sequencing was done on a sample of PBMCs. The J gene is TRBJ2-3, the V gene TRBV28, with D possibly being TRBD1 (6 bases). The CDR3 here is CASFRGVTDTQYF. CDR3 nucleotide sequence: TGTGCCAGCTTCAGGGGAGTCACAGATACGCAGTATTTT.